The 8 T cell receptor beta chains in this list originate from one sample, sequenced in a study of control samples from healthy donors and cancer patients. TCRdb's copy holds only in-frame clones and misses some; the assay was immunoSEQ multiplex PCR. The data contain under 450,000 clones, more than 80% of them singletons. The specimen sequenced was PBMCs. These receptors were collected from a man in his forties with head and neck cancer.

DNA for the CDR3: TGTGCCAGCAGCCCGGTTGGGACGACCACTGAAGCTTTCTTT. It codes for CASSPVGTTTEAFF. V is TRBV7-3 and J is TRBJ1-1; the D gene is possibly TRBD1 (5 bases). This CDR3 has 14 amino acids. V was trimmed by 5 bases and J by 4 bases, leaving 14 bases between them. Germline-derived CDR1 and CDR2 are SGHTA and FQGTGA.

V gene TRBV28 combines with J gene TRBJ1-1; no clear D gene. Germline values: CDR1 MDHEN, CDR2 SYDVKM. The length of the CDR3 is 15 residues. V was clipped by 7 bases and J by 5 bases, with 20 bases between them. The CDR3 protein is CASTQRPPGRTEAFF. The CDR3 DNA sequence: TGTGCCAGCACCCAACGCCCCCCGGGGAGGACTGAAGCTTTCTTT.

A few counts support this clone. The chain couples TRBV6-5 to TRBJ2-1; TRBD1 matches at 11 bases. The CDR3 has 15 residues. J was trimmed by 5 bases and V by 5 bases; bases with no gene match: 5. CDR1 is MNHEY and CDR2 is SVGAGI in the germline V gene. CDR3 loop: CASSRDRGTHNEQFF. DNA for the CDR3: TGTGCCAGCAGTCGGGACAGGGGGACTCACAATGAGCAGTTCTTC.

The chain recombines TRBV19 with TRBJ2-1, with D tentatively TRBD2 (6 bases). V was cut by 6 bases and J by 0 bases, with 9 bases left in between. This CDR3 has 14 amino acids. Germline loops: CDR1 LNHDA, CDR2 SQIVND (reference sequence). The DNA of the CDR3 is TGTGCCAGTAGATACGGGAGCTCCTACAATGAGCAGTTCTTC. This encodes CASRYGSSYNEQFF. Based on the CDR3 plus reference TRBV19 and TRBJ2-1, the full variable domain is DGGITQSPKYLFRKEGQNVTLSCEQNLNHDAMYWYRQDPGQGLRLIYYSQIVNDFQKGDIAEGYSVSREKKESFPLTVTSAQKNPTAFYLCASRYGSSYNEQFFGPGTRLTVL.

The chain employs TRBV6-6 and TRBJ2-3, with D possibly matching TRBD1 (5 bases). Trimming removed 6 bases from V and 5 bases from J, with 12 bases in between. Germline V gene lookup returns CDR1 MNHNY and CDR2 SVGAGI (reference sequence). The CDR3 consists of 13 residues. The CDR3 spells CASSPVGLDTQYF. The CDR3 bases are TGTGCCAGCAGCCCTGTGGGGCTAGATACGCAGTATTTT.

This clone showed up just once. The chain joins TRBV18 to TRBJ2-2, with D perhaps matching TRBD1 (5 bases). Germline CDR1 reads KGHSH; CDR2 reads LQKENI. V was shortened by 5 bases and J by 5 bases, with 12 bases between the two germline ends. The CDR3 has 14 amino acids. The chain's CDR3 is CASSSTVETGELFF. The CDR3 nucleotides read TGTGCCAGCTCATCGACAGTAGAGACCGGGGAGCTGTTTTTT. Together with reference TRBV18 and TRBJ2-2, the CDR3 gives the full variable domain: NAGVMQNPRHLVRRRGQEARLRCSPMKGHSHVYWYRQLPEEGLKFMVYLQKENIIDESGMPKERFSAEFPKEGPSILRIQQVVRGDSAAYFCASSSTVETGELFFGEGSRLTVL.

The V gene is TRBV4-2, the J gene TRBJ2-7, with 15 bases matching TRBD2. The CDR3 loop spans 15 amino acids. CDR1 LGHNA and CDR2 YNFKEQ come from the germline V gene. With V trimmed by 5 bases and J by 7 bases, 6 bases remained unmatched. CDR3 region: CASSSGTSGRREQYF. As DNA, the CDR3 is TGTGCCAGCAGCAGCGGGACTAGCGGGAGGAGGGAGCAGTACTTC.

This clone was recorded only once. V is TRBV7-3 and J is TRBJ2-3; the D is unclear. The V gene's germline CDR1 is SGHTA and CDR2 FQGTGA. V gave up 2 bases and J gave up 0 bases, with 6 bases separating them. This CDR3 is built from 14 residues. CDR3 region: CASSLVGSTDTQYF. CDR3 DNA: TGTGCCAGCAGCTTAGTGGGAAGCACAGATACGCAGTATTTT.